This T cell receptor beta chain was sequenced for a study of blood T cell repertoires in COVID-19. This CDR3 has 15 amino acids. Germline CDR1 is MNHEY and CDR2 is SVGAGI. Trimming cost V 6 bases and J 5 bases, with 19 bases left between them. Under the authors' procedure: Amplifying reference gene primers gave estimates of nucleated cell counts. The method was immunoSEQ multiplex PCR; TCRdb's version includes in-frame clones alone and lacks a portion of them. V, J and clone size are those of that table, while D and trimming were read from the DNA. The table includes 380,000 or so clones, about 89% detected once. Two negative PCRs, clearance, or symptom resolution were required of recovered Cohort 3 donors.

The rearrangement joins TRBV6-5 to TRBJ1-2; tentative D call: TRBD1 (6 bases). Sequencing input: PBMCs or T cells enriched from blood (not recorded which). This TCR derives from a man aged 25 to 45 who had recovered from COVID-19. The CDR3 spells CASSKGGGAWYGYTF. In DNA form, the CDR3 reads TGTGCCAGCAGCAAAGGGGGGGGCGCTTGGTATGGCTACACCTTC.